These 4 T cell receptor beta chains were sequenced from one sample in a study of cytomegalovirus exposure and HLA in healthy donors. Primers included in the PCR were 60 Vbeta and 13 Jbeta primers. Data came from immunoSEQ multiplex PCR; TCRdb stores just in-frame clones and leaves some out. The sample carries 200,000 to 250,000 clones, 80% to 90% recorded once. The sequenced material came from PBMCs. The receptors stem from a woman aged 18 to 35 in good health and CMV-seronegative.

The chain has TRBV19 and TRBJ2-1; 9 bases fit TRBD1. The CDR3 spans 13 residues. With 7 bases clipped from V and 7 bases from J, the junction kept 5 bases outside the gene matches. The germline V gene has CDR1 LNHDA and CDR2 SQIVND (reference sequence). CDR3 amino acids: CASTGQGRNEQFF. The CDR3 DNA is TGTGCCAGTACTGGACAGGGGAGGAATGAGCAGTTCTTC.

The CDR3 region is CASRRQGQGNTEAFF. As DNA, the CDR3 is TGTGCCAGCAGAAGACAGGGTCAGGGGAACACTGAAGCTTTCTTT. The chain couples TRBV9 to TRBJ1-1; 7 bases line up with TRBD1. CDR3 size: 15 residues. CDR1 is SGDLS, CDR2 YYNGEE, per germline. V shed 5 bases, J shed 1 base, and the junction held 8 bases outside the gene matches.

The chain has TRBV7-6 and TRBJ2-3, with D perhaps TRBD1 (5 bases). V gave up 2 bases and J gave up 4 bases, with 13 bases separating them. CDR1 and CDR2 (germline): SGHVS, FNYEAQ. CDR3 size: 15 residues. CDR3 bases: TGTGCCAGCAGCTTAAGACCACAGGTACCAGATACGCAGTATTTT. Translating gives CASSLRPQVPDTQYF.

The rearrangement uses TRBV2 and TRBJ2-6; D gene unclear. Germline values: CDR1 SNHLY, CDR2 FYNNEI. The length of the CDR3 is 14 residues. V lost 6 bases, J lost 2 bases, and 8 bases lay in between. The CDR3 nucleotides read TGTGCCAGCAGGGAGAATCCTGGGGCCAACGTCCTGACTTTC. It codes for CASRENPGANVLTF.